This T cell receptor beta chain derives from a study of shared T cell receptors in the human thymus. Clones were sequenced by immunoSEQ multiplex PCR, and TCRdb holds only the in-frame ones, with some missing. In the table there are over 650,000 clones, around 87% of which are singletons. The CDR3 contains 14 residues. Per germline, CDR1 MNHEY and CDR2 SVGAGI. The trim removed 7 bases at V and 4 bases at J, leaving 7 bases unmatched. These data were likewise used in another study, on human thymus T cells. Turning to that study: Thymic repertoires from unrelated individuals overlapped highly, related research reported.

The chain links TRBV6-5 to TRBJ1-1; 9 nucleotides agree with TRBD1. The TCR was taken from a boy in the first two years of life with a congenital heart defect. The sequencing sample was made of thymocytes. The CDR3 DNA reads TGTGCCAGCATTCCTATGACAGGGGGCACTGAAGCTTTCTTT. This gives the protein CASIPMTGGTEAFF.